This T cell receptor (beta chain) was sequenced for a study of blood T cell repertoires in COVID-19 (dated by TCRdb to about 2020). Context from the whole study: The collaborator samples originated in the United States, Italy and Spain and spanned the acute and convalescent phases of COVID-19. Deeply sampled blood TCRbeta repertoires from subjects exposed to, actively infected with, or recovered from COVID-19 were included in the dataset. A freely available public database, intended as a resource for researchers studying the immune response to SARS-CoV-2, is where the repertoires were released. The material from the prospective study consisted of cDNA or gDNA derived from T cells, B-cell-depleted T cells, or PBMCs. Samples came from the ongoing ImmuneRACE study (first 160 participants) plus 1,254 subjects from 6 global collaborators. Sample metadata almost always included a de-identified subject ID, COVID-19 status, age in years and sex. Where available, HLA class I and class II types were obtained from metadata supplied by the sample provider rather than from assay-based typing. The paper as a whole reports these results and caveats: The amount of clinical and demographic metadata varied by source and participant and was provided uncurated.

V and J lose 3 bases and 4 bases, and a span of 9 bases separates them. Based on the germline V gene (reference sequence), the CDR1 and CDR2 sequences are LGHDT and YNNKEL. The CDR3 spans 13 residues, from the cysteine through the phenylalanine. Only the CDR3 DNA stays, 39 bases, in frame from base 1. Whole blood was collected in K2EDTA tubes by collaborating institutions according to the institutions' own protocols. For TCRbeta analysis, collaborators shipped samples as frozen whole blood, isolated PBMCs, or DNA extracted from either of those sample types. This clone has only one observation. Its antigen is still unknown. Qualities for individual bases were not recorded, and no much larger clone is one base off. This sample also contains other DNA sequences that code for the same CDR3. TCRbeta CDR3 regions were amplified from genomic DNA using the immunoSEQ Assay, a bias-controlled multiplex PCR. The paper's processing steps were these. The number of nucleated cells in each sample was estimated from the amplification of reference gene primers within the assay. To quantify the absolute abundance of each unique TCRbeta CDR3 rearrangement, sequence reads were collapsed and filtered. For each sample, productive Simpson clonality was calculated by taking the square root of Simpson's diversity index across productive rearrangements. In TCRdb, the immuneACCESS table is reduced to in-frame sequences with V and J assigned. These tables do not hold every clone; where another copy was compared, an unresolved V gene accounts for under half, and the others remain unexplained. D and trimming come from the DNA, and the V and J calls and clone size come from that table. The sample table lists roughly 200,000 clones, 60% to 85% of them with a count of one. Jointly, the top ten make up more than 6.5% of the sample.

The TCR comes from a woman between 50 and 59 years old with active or convalescent COVID-19. The chain is encoded by TRBV3-1 (or the pseudogene TRBV3-2) joined to TRBJ1-1; TRBD1 is a possible D gene, resting on 5 matching bases. Sequencing was performed on peripheral blood. This receptor has the CDR3 CASSQGRGTEAFF. The nucleotide sequence is given as TGTGCCAGCAGCCAGGGAAGGGGCACTGAAGCTTTCTTT.